A single sample is the source of the 10 T cell receptor beta chains below, sequenced in a study of Graves' ophthalmopathy and Graves' hyperthyroidism. RNA transcripts were the template, and TCR beta CDR3 regions were amplified from them. HTBI primers were used in a first-round RT-PCR, which preceded a second-round multiplex PCR. MiXCR, applied by TCRdb to the multiplex PCR reads, yields one record per CDR3 protein. This table has about 1.1 million distinct CDR3 sequences, less than 45% appearing once. The specimen sequenced was peripheral blood or thyroid tissue (not recorded which). These receptors were taken from an adult man with Graves' hyperthyroidism.

About this clonotype itself: This may arise from a read error, as a much more abundant clone is one base away. The chain is built from TRBV7-2 and TRBJ2-7; the D is unclear. Germline CDR1 reads SGHTA; CDR2 reads FQGNSA. CDR3 length: 13 residues. Trimming stripped 0 bases from V and 5 bases from J, with 8 bases between. This CDR3 reads CASSLARGHEQYF. Written as DNA, the CDR3 is TGTGCCAGCAGCTTAGCTCGCGGCCACGAGCAGTACTTC.

This clonotype showed up many times. The chain recombines TRBV7-2 with TRBJ2-2; 8 bases match TRBD1. Germline loops: CDR1 SGHTA, CDR2 FQGNSA. V dropped 1 base and J dropped 9; count of bases not matched to a gene: 7. The CDR3 length is 15 residues. The CDR3 loop is CASSLGTGTSWELFF. CDR3 in DNA: TGTGCCAGCAGCTTAGGGACAGGGACGTCTTGGGAGCTGTTTTTT. The variable domain in full, with the rest retrieved from reference TRBV7-2 and TRBJ2-2, is GAGVSQSPSNKVTEKGKDVELRCDPISGHTALYWYRQSLGQGLEFLIYFQGNSAPDKSGLPSDRFSAERTGGSVSTLTIQRTQQEDSAVYLCASSLGTGTSWELFFGEGSRLTVL.

The chain combines TRBV6-2 or TRBV6-3 with TRBJ1-1; 7 nucleotides agree with TRBD1. Germline values: CDR1 MNHEY, CDR2 SVGEGT. V shed 5 bases and J 6 bases; nucleotides not matched to a gene: 21. The CDR3 has 18 amino acids. CDR3 protein: CASSTPNRGSVLTAEAFF. The CDR3 region has the DNA TGTGCCAGCAGTACTCCAAACAGGGGTTCAGTTCTTACGGCTGAAGCTTTCTTT.

This clonotype was counted ten times or more. This chain joins TRBV9 and TRBJ1-2; D might be TRBD1 (6 bases). Germline loops: CDR1 SGDLS, CDR2 YYNGEE. V lost 0 bases, J lost 10 bases, and 16 bases lay in between. The CDR3 is 14 residues long. In DNA, the CDR3 is TGTGCCAGCAGCGTAGATTGGCAGGGGTTATCCTACACCTTC. Translated: CASSVDWQGLSYTF.

About this clonotype: Given a much more abundant clone one base away, this may be a read error. The chain is built from TRBV19 and TRBJ2-6; D remains ambiguous. Trimming shortened V by 7 bases and J by 0 bases, and 19 bases separated the two germline ends. There are 18 residues in the CDR3. CDR1 is LNHDA, CDR2 SQIVND, per germline (reference sequence). CDR3 in DNA: TGTGCCAGTAACAACGCTCGACGGGCTCACTCTGGGGCCAACGTCCTGACTTTC. It encodes CASNNARRAHSGANVLTF.

The CDR3 loop reads CSALPRDQLETQYF. CDR3 nucleotide sequence: TGCAGTGCTTTACCCCGGGACCAACTGGAGACCCAGTACTTC. This chain connects TRBV20-1 to TRBJ2-5; TRBD1 or TRBD2 may be the D gene (5 bases each). The CDR3 extends over 14 amino acids. Germline V gene lookup returns CDR1 DFQATT and CDR2 SNEGSKA (reference sequence). The V and J ends lost 5 bases and 5 bases respectively, with 18 bases between them.

The J gene is TRBJ2-7, the V gene TRBV6-6; 8 bases are a match to TRBD1. The V and J ends lost 6 bases and 7 bases, in that order; junction bases with no gene match: 11. This CDR3 spans 14 amino acids. CDR1 MNHNY and CDR2 SVGAGI come from the germline V gene (reference sequence). The CDR3 DNA sequence: TGTGCCAGCAGCTACCCAGGGGGCAGCGAGGAGCAGTACTTC. This codes for CASSYPGGSEEQYF.

As regards this clonotype: An end of the junction does not agree with germline; a read error may underlie this. The genes are TRBV7-2 and TRBJ1-5, with TRBD1 matching 7 bases. Germline assignment: CDR1 SGHTA and CDR2 FQGNSA. The CDR3 has 14 residues. This CDR3 reads CASSLDREDQSQHF. In DNA, the CDR3 is TGTGCCAGCAGCCTAGACAGGGAGGATCAGTCCCAGCATTTT.

V and J are TRBV10-3 and TRBJ2-3; tentatively, D is TRBD1 or TRBD2 (5 bases each). The CDR3 extends over 16 amino acids. V lost 4 bases and J 5 bases, leaving 19 bases between the germline ends. The V gene's germline CDR1 is ENHRY and CDR2 SYGVKD. CDR3 loop: CAISGVGDDRRDTQYF. The DNA of the CDR3 is TGTGCCATCAGTGGGGTGGGGGACGACCGACGAGATACGCAGTATTTT.

This clonotype was recorded at least ten times. This chain links TRBV12-3 or TRBV12-4 with TRBJ1-1, with D unclear. CDR3 size: 15 residues. V was trimmed by 3 bases and J by 5 bases, leaving 16 bases between them. The CDR3 protein is CASSFGGATGTEAFF. The CDR3 DNA follows: TGTGCCAGCAGTTTCGGAGGAGCCACGGGGACTGAAGCTTTCTTT.